Each of the 19 T cell receptor beta chains below was sequenced from the same sample in a study of shared clonotypes between healthy human individuals. Data came from immunoSEQ multiplex PCR; TCRdb stores just in-frame clones and leaves some out. The sample includes around 1.6 million clones, approximately 98% seen only once; the top ten take 0.4% to 0.45%. The sequenced material came from naive CD4+ T cells sorted from blood. Sample subset: CD45RA+ positively selected. The receptors come from a young man in good health.

The chain uses TRBV7-2 and TRBJ2-2; a possible D gene is TRBD2 (6 bases). Trimming removed 1 base from V and 5 bases from J, with 17 bases in between. Germline-derived CDR1 and CDR2 are SGHTA and FQGNSA. This CDR3 region has 17 residues. The CDR3 region has the DNA TGTGCCAGCAGCTTAGAGCCAAGCGCGGGGAGGACCGGGGAGCTGTTTTTT. It encodes CASSLEPSAGRTGELFF.

The sample holds one count of this clone. This same CDR3 is encoded by further DNA sequences in the sample. The V and J genes are TRBV5-4 and TRBJ2-7, with a weak D call TRBD1 (6 bases). The CDR3 sequence is 13 residues long. Germline V gene lookup returns CDR1 SGHNT and CDR2 YYREEE (reference sequence). V was cut by 0 bases and J by 3 bases, with 7 bases left in between. In DNA form, the CDR3 reads TGTGCCAGCAGCTTGGGACAGGACTACGAGCAGTACTTC. Its translation is CASSLGQDYEQYF.

This rearrangement joins TRBV14 to TRBJ1-2; D might be TRBD1 (6 bases). Germline CDR1 SGHDN, CDR2 FVKESK. Trimming pared 2 bases from V and 3 bases from J, leaving 16 bases between. CDR3 size: 16 residues. The CDR3 DNA reads TGTGCCAGCAGCCAATTATTGGGGGCGGGGGACTATGGCTACACCTTC. Its translation is CASSQLLGAGDYGYTF.

This sequence joins TRBV28 and TRBJ2-2; 8 positions match TRBD1. Germline V lookup: CDR1 MDHEN, CDR2 SYDVKM. V lost 6 bases, J lost 5 bases, and 8 bases stayed unmatched. This CDR3 contains 15 residues. The CDR3 reads CASSSGQAGTGELFF. DNA for the CDR3: TGTGCCAGCAGCTCGGGACAGGCAGGGACCGGGGAGCTGTTTTTT.

Regarding this clone: The same CDR3 can be traced to other DNA sequences in this sample. This chain uses TRBV28 with TRBJ2-7; D gene ambiguous. Trimming took off 3 bases at V and 3 bases at J, with 6 bases between the two ends. The CDR3 runs 12 residues. The germline V gene encodes CDR1 MDHEN and CDR2 SYDVKM. The CDR3 spells CASSFSVYEQYF. Here the CDR3 DNA reads TGTGCCAGCAGTTTTTCGGTCTACGAGCAGTACTTC.

This chain's CDR3 is CASSVEGQGIETQYF. CDR3 bases: TGTGCCAGCAGCGTAGAGGGACAGGGGATCGAGACCCAGTACTTC. The chain couples TRBV9 to TRBJ2-5; 10 bases fit TRBD1. V lost 0 bases to trimming and J lost 5 bases; unmatched junction nucleotides: 4. This CDR3 has 15 amino acids. CDR1 and CDR2 (germline): SGDLS, YYNGEE.

J is TRBJ1-1 and V is TRBV28; D might be TRBD1 (6 bases). The germline V and J ends were trimmed by 4 bases and 6 bases, with 12 bases remaining between them. CDR1 is MDHEN and CDR2 is SYDVKM in the germline V gene. This CDR3 contains 13 residues. The CDR3 sequence is CASSSLDRPEAFF. CDR3 DNA sequence: TGTGCCAGCAGTTCCCTGGACAGACCTGAAGCTTTCTTT.

The rearrangement uses TRBV5-4 and TRBJ2-3; 7 bases map to TRBD2. CDR1 is SGHNT, CDR2 YYREEE, per germline (reference sequence). The CDR3 spans 17 residues. Trimming cost V 0 bases and J 1 base; bases outside gene matches: 8. Here the CDR3 reads CASSLVMAGVGTDTQYF. The CDR3 DNA reads TGTGCCAGCAGCTTGGTCATGGCGGGAGTAGGCACAGATACGCAGTATTTT. The entire variable domain, with the rest obtained from reference TRBV5-4 and TRBJ2-3, is as follows: ETGVTQSPTHLIKTRGQQVTLRCSSQSGHNTVSWYQQALGQGPQFIFQYYREEENGRGNFPPRFSGLQFPNYSSELNVNALELDDSALYLCASSLVMAGVGTDTQYFGPGTRLTVL.

The chain is built from TRBV20-1 and TRBJ2-2, with 8 bases identical to TRBD2. CDR1 and CDR2 from the germline V gene are DFQATT and SNEGSKA (reference sequence). The CDR3 contains 11 residues. The chain's CDR3 is CRGLGDGELFF. Written as DNA, the CDR3 is TGCAGGGGACTAGGCGACGGGGAGCTGTTTTTT.

CDR3 coding DNA: TGTGCCACCAGGATCCCGAACACTGAAGCTTTCTTT. Translated, it gives CATRIPNTEAFF. V gene TRBV2 combines with J gene TRBJ1-1; D gene unclear. Germline CDR1 reads SNHLY; CDR2 reads FYNNEI. Trimming cost V 10 bases and J 1 base, with 10 bases left between them. The CDR3 is made up of 12 amino acids.

The chain carries TRBV6-1 and TRBJ2-7; TRBD1 agrees at 9 bases. V gave up 4 bases and J gave up 2 bases; unmatched junction bases: 3. Germline CDR1 is MNHNS and CDR2 is SASEGT. This CDR3 is built from 14 residues. CDR3 region: CASSAGTGPYEQYF. As DNA, the CDR3 is TGTGCCAGCAGTGCGGGGACAGGGCCCTACGAGCAGTACTTC.

This chain links TRBV7-2 with TRBJ2-1; 7 bases line up with TRBD2. The CDR3 loop spans 15 amino acids. J was trimmed by 1 base and V by 5 bases; bases with no gene match: 5. Germline V gene lookup returns CDR1 SGHTA and CDR2 FQGNSA. CDR3: CASSREVASYNEQFF. The CDR3 DNA follows: TGTGCCAGCAGCCGGGAGGTAGCATCCTACAATGAGCAGTTCTTC.

The rearrangement joins TRBV15 to TRBJ1-3; D gene uncertain. Trimming stripped 3 bases from V and 1 base from J, with 4 bases between. Germline CDR1 and CDR2: LNHNV and YYDKDF (reference sequence). The CDR3 runs 13 residues. DNA for the CDR3: TGTGCCACCAGCAGTAGGTCTGGAAACACCATATATTTT. The encoded protein is CATSSRSGNTIYF.

This clone was counted once. Other DNA sequences from this sample encode an identical CDR3 as well. This rearrangement joins TRBV5-1 to TRBJ2-5; no firm D call. The CDR3 has 14 amino acids. V lost 0 bases and J 2 bases, leaving 8 bases between the germline ends. CDR1 and CDR2 (germline): SGHRS, YFSETQ. CDR3 DNA sequence: TGCGCCAGCAGCTTGGCACAGATACAAGAGACCCAGTACTTC. Translated: CASSLAQIQETQYF.

The chain carries TRBV5-1 and TRBJ2-5; 8 positions agree with TRBD1. The CDR3 length is 15 residues. V lost 6 bases, J lost 4 bases, and 11 bases stayed unmatched. Germline assignment: CDR1 SGHRS and CDR2 YFSETQ. The CDR3 loop is CASNALAGGGETQYF. In DNA form, the CDR3 reads TGCGCCAGCAACGCCCTGGCAGGGGGCGGAGAGACCCAGTACTTC.

Points on this clone: A junction boundary mismatches the germline segment, possibly from a read error. The chain couples TRBV7-2 to TRBJ2-5, with 9 bases identical to TRBD2. CDR1 is SGHTA and CDR2 is FQGNSA in the germline V gene. CDR3 length equals 16 residues. CDR3 amino acids: CASSLAGQILQETQYF. DNA of the CDR3: TGTGCCAGCAGCCTAGCGGGACAAATCCTCCAAGAGACCCAGTACTTC.

The CDR3 DNA follows: TGTGCCAGCAGCTTAGCGTTCTCCTACGAGCAGTACTTC. Encoded protein: CASSLAFSYEQYF. The genes are TRBV7-2 and TRBJ2-7; D ambiguous. The CDR3 has 13 residues. Trimming cost V 0 bases and J 0 bases, with 3 bases left between them. The germline V gene encodes CDR1 SGHTA and CDR2 FQGNSA. Combining the CDR3 with reference TRBV7-2 and TRBJ2-7 gives the whole variable domain GAGVSQSPSNKVTEKGKDVELRCDPISGHTALYWYRQSLGQGLEFLIYFQGNSAPDKSGLPSDRFSAERTGGSVSTLTIQRTQQEDSAVYLCASSLAFSYEQYFGPGTRLTVT.

V and J are TRBV28 and TRBJ2-1; 9 bases fit TRBD2. The CDR3 extends over 14 amino acids. The J segment lost 7 bases and the V segment lost 7 bases, leaving 8 bases of the junction unmatched. Germline-derived CDR1 and CDR2 are MDHEN and SYDVKM. The CDR3 bases are TGTGCCAGCACCCGCGGCGGGAGGGCTAATGAGCAGTTCTTC. Amino acid sequence: CASTRGGRANEQFF.

The V call is TRBV5-1, the J call TRBJ2-3; 7 bases agree with TRBD1. V shed 4 bases, J shed 4 bases, and the junction held 12 bases outside the gene matches. The CDR3 has 16 amino acids. CDR1 and CDR2 from the germline V gene are SGHRS and YFSETQ. The CDR3 sequence is CASSEPTGTVPDTQYF. CDR3 in DNA: TGCGCCAGCAGCGAACCGACAGGGACGGTCCCAGATACGCAGTATTTT.